This T cell receptor (beta chain) derives from a study of cytomegalovirus exposure and HLA in healthy donors. Study-level results: TCR sequences were mostly rare, though some public TCRs occurred in many donors. Versus the roughly 690-donor mean, an Asian-associated ancestry cluster reportedly showed fewer N-insertions in a later analysis. Analysis was carried out at a later point, and it linked a missense DCLRE1C variant to TCR beta V- and J-gene trimming.

These donors, healthy bone marrow donors, were studied. The PCR used 60 Vbeta and 13 Jbeta primers. Method: immunoSEQ multiplex PCR; TCRdb's copy keeps in-frame clones and lacks some. The sample lists about 130,000 clones, roughly four fifths occurring once. This CDR3 is 13 amino acids long. The germline V and J ends were trimmed by 8 bases and 5 bases, with 13 bases remaining between them. The germline V gene has CDR1 MNHNS and CDR2 SASEGT. This clone came up once. Its antigen is currently unknown. Sequencing was done on a sample of PBMCs. The gene calls are TRBV6-1 and TRBJ2-1; D may be TRBD2 (6 bases). This clonotype originated in a woman in her fifties or sixties in good health and CMV-seropositive. The CDR3 here is CASGGSRDNEQFF. In DNA form, the CDR3 reads TGTGCCAGCGGAGGGAGTAGGGACAATGAGCAGTTCTTC.